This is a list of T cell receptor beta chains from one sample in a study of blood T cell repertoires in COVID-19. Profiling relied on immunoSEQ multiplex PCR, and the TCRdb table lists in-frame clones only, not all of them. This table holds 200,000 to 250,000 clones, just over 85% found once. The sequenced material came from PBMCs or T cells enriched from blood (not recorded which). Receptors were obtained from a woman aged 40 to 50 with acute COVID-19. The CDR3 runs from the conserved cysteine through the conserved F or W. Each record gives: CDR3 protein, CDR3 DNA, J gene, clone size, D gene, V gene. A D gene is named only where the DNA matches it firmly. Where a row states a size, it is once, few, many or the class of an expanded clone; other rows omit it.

CASSVGVKADEQYF | TGTGCCAGCAGCGTCGGGGTAAAAGCGGACGAGCAGTACTTC | TRBJ2-7 | NA | NA | TRBV9
CASSEGLAGAGEQYF | TGCGCCAGCAGTGAAGGACTAGCGGGAGCTGGCGAGCAGTACTTC | TRBJ2-7 | NA | TRBD2 | TRBV10-1
CASSLAGGGETQYF | TGTGCCAGCAGCCTAGCGGGGGGCGGAGAGACCCAGTACTTC | TRBJ2-5 | NA | TRBD2 | TRBV7-3
CASRGTGANYGYTF | TGTGCCAGCAGGGGAACAGGGGCTAACTATGGCTACACCTTC | TRBJ1-2 | NA | TRBD1 | TRBV27
CSALRSGNTIYF | TGCAGCGCTCTTCGTTCTGGAAACACCATATATTTT | TRBJ1-3 | NA | NA | TRBV29-1
CASSETAGNQPQHF | TGTGCCAGCAGCGAGACAGCTGGCAATCAGCCCCAGCATTTT | TRBJ1-5 | NA | NA | TRBV6-5
CASSLGGTGVYTF | TGTGCCAGCAGCTTAGGTGGAACAGGGGTCTACACCTTC | TRBJ1-2 | NA | TRBD1 | TRBV11-2
CSQGARYGYTF | TGCAGCCAGGGGGCTCGCTATGGCTACACCTTC | TRBJ1-2 | NA | TRBD1 | TRBV20-1
CASSLDDRRPGGDTF | TGTGCCAGCAGCCTAGACGACAGGCGCCCAGGAGGCGACACCTTC | TRBJ1-2 | once | NA | TRBV5-5
CASSPVGTGDDGYTF | TGTGCCAGCAGTCCTGTCGGGACAGGGGACGATGGCTACACCTTC | TRBJ1-2 | NA | TRBD1 | TRBV28
CASSVGGGLNTGELFF | TGTGCCAGCAGCGTAGGGGGAGGCCTTAACACCGGGGAGCTGTTTTTT | TRBJ2-2 | few | NA | TRBV9
CASSQERGVETQYF | TGTGCCAGCAGCCAAGAGCGGGGAGTGGAGACCCAGTACTTC | TRBJ2-5 | once | NA | TRBV3-1/TRBV3-2
CASIGQGSAQYF | TGTGCCAGCATTGGGCAAGGATCTGCCCAGTACTTC | TRBJ2-5 | NA | NA | TRBV2
CASSLSGTSPVEQFF | TGTGCCAGCAGCTTAAGCGGGACTAGCCCGGTCGAGCAGTTCTTC | TRBJ2-1 | NA | TRBD2 | TRBV7-6
CASSMARGAEAFF | TGTGCCAGTAGTATGGCCAGGGGGGCTGAAGCTTTCTTT | TRBJ1-1 | NA | TRBD1 | TRBV19
CSVVGQLNTEAFF | TGCAGCGTTGTTGGACAGTTGAACACTGAAGCTTTCTTT | TRBJ1-1 | NA | NA | TRBV29-1
CASTPGPGLAGAADTQYF | TGTGCCAGCACCCCCGGTCCCGGACTAGCGGGAGCTGCAGATACGCAGTATTTT | TRBJ2-3 | NA | TRBD2 | TRBV6-2/TRBV6-3
CASSLLPRQPQHF | TGTGCCAGCAGTTTGCTTCCGAGGCAGCCCCAGCATTTT | TRBJ1-5 | NA | NA | TRBV28
CASSPSWTGKNTEAFF | TGTGCCAGCAGTCCCTCATGGACAGGGAAAAACACTGAAGCTTTCTTT | TRBJ1-1 | once | TRBD1 | TRBV28
CASSPRVGRGTEAFF | TGTGCCAGCAGTCCCCGGGTCGGGAGGGGGACTGAAGCTTTCTTT | TRBJ1-1 | NA | NA | TRBV28
CASKEGGGNEQYF | TGTGCCAGCAAAGAAGGGGGGGGCAACGAGCAGTACTTC | TRBJ2-7 | NA | NA | TRBV27
CASSPSPGTNDNEQFF | TGTGCCAGCAGCCCTTCACCCGGGACTAATGACAATGAGCAGTTCTTC | TRBJ2-1 | NA | TRBD2 | TRBV7-9
CASSLGEYEQYF | TGTGCCAGCAGCTTAGGGGAATACGAGCAGTACTTC | TRBJ2-7 | NA | NA | TRBV5-6
CASSSDRGSGYTF | TGTGCCAGCAGCTCTGACAGGGGAAGTGGCTACACCTTC | TRBJ1-2 | NA | TRBD1 | TRBV7-9
CASSRTGVVLYGEQYF | TGTGCCAGCAGCCGGACAGGGGTCGTCCTTTACGGCGAGCAGTACTTC | TRBJ2-7 | NA | TRBD1 | TRBV6-2/TRBV6-3
CASRSGRAMDEQYF | TGTGCCAGTAGATCCGGGAGGGCCATGGACGAGCAGTACTTC | TRBJ2-7 | NA | TRBD2 | TRBV28
CATSDPGQGGETQYF | TGTGCCACCAGTGATCCAGGACAGGGAGGGGAGACCCAGTACTTC | TRBJ2-5 | NA | NA | TRBV24-1
CASSQGLAGGGNEQFF | TGTGCCAGCAGCCAGGGACTAGCGGGGGGAGGCAATGAGCAGTTCTTC | TRBJ2-1 | NA | TRBD2 | TRBV3-1/TRBV3-2
CATSRAAGGGPQETQYF | TGTGCCACCAGCAGAGCGGCGGGGGGGGGTCCACAAGAGACCCAGTACTTC | TRBJ2-5 | NA | TRBD2 | TRBV15
CASNHPGAYEQYF | TGTGCCAGTAACCACCCGGGGGCCTACGAGCAGTACTTC | TRBJ2-7 | NA | NA | TRBV7-2
CASSAQGKGMRTEAFF | TGTGCCAGCAGCGCCCAGGGAAAGGGGATGAGGACTGAAGCTTTCTTT | TRBJ1-1 | NA | NA | TRBV11-2
CASSPVSSSGNTIYF | TGTGCCAGCAGCCCCGTGTCCAGCTCTGGAAACACCATATATTTT | TRBJ1-3 | few | NA | TRBV11-2
CASSVEGGRAVDTQYF | TGTGCCAGCAGCGTAGAGGGCGGGAGGGCCGTAGATACGCAGTATTTT | TRBJ2-3 | few | TRBD2 | TRBV9
CASSFQGEAKNIQYF | TGTGCCAGCAGTTTCCAGGGTGAGGCCAAAAACATTCAGTACTTC | TRBJ2-4 | NA | NA | TRBV28
CATSGPPRTGELYSNQPQHF | TGTGCCACTAGCGGCCCTCCTCGGACAGGGGAGTTGTATAGCAATCAGCCCCAGCATTTT | TRBJ1-5 | few | TRBD1 | TRBV19
CASSEPGLGRHEQFF | TGCGCCAGCAGCGAACCGGGACTAGGTAGGCATGAGCAGTTCTTC | TRBJ2-1 | NA | TRBD2 | TRBV5-1
CASGDRANTEAFF | TGTGCCAGTGGAGACAGGGCGAACACTGAAGCTTTCTTT | TRBJ1-1 | NA | TRBD1 | TRBV19
CASRPQREANTGELFF | TGTGCCAGCAGACCCCAGCGGGAAGCGAACACCGGGGAGCTGTTTTTT | TRBJ2-2 | NA | TRBD2 | TRBV7-2
CASSEVRGQQETQYF | TGTGCCAGCAGCGAGGTCAGAGGGCAGCAAGAGACCCAGTACTTC | TRBJ2-5 | NA | NA | TRBV9
CASSPPGGRQETQYF | TGTGCCAGCAGCCCCCCGGGTGGTAGGCAAGAGACCCAGTACTTC | TRBJ2-5 | NA | NA | TRBV28
CASSAQGGNTIYF | TGTGCCAGCAGTGCGCAGGGAGGAAACACCATATATTTT | TRBJ1-3 | NA | NA | TRBV2
CAISGDNNNSPLHF | TGTGCCATCAGTGGAGACAATAATAATTCACCCCTCCACTTT | TRBJ1-6 | NA | NA | TRBV10-3
CASSKRGTSGRRGRYNEQFF | TGTGCCAGCAGCAAAAGAGGGACTAGCGGGAGGAGGGGGCGGTACAATGAGCAGTTCTTC | TRBJ2-1 | NA | NA | TRBV21-1
CAGRAGPSYNEQFF | TGTGCCGGGCGGGCGGGACCCTCCTACAATGAGCAGTTCTTC | TRBJ2-1 | NA | NA | TRBV30
CASSLGEGARNQPQHF | TGCGCCAGCAGCTTGGGAGAGGGGGCCCGGAATCAGCCCCAGCATTTT | TRBJ1-5 | NA | TRBD1 | TRBV5-1
CASSLDPGGGEQFF | TGTGCCAGCAGCTTAGATCCGGGAGGCGGTGAGCAGTTCTTC | TRBJ2-1 | NA | TRBD2 | TRBV7-7
CASSLQREKTEQYF | TGTGCCAGCAGCTTACAGCGGGAGAAGACCGAGCAGTACTTC | TRBJ2-7 | NA | TRBD2 | TRBV7-8
CASSLGTSGRGYEQYF | TGTGCCAGCAGCTTAGGGACTAGCGGGAGGGGTTACGAGCAGTACTTC | TRBJ2-7 | few | TRBD2 | TRBV7-2
CASSISGASNQPQHF | TGTGCCAGCAGCATTTCAGGGGCTAGCAATCAGCCCCAGCATTTT | TRBJ1-5 | NA | NA | TRBV9
CASSYKSFSGLAGSYQETQYF | TGTGCCAGCAGCTACAAGTCCTTTTCGGGACTAGCGGGTTCGTACCAAGAGACCCAGTACTTC | TRBJ2-5 | NA | TRBD2 | TRBV7-6
CASSRTSGLYNEQFF | TGTGCCAGCAGCCGGACTAGCGGGCTCTACAATGAGCAGTTCTTC | TRBJ2-1 | NA | TRBD2 | TRBV6-5
CASSPPVAGVEEQYF | TGTGCCAGCAGCCCCCCCGTAGCGGGAGTTGAAGAGCAGTACTTC | TRBJ2-7 | NA | TRBD2 | TRBV9
CASSAGGARSWNF | TGTGCCAGCAGTGCAGGGGGCGCGCGTTCGTGGAACTTC | TRBJ2-5 | NA | TRBD1 | TRBV25-1
CATSGGTGEGDEQFF | TGTGCCACCAGTGGGGGGACAGGAGAGGGGGATGAGCAGTTCTTC | TRBJ2-1 | NA | TRBD1 | TRBV24-1
CASSVFSGFSNYGYTF | TGTGCCAGCAGCGTCTTTTCAGGGTTCTCTAACTATGGCTACACCTTC | TRBJ1-2 | NA | NA | TRBV9